The source of this T cell receptor (beta chain) is a study of regulatory T cells in long-lasting Graves disease. The CDR3 has 11 amino acids. In germline, CDR1 is SNHLY, CDR2 FYNNEI. As for time point: newly diagnosed GD, antithyroid drugs for less than 3 months. With RNA extracted from PBMCs as input, the TCR library was made. Broader study findings: Newly diagnosed Graves' patients had higher TCR diversity than persistent ones. A limited number of samples was an acknowledged limitation.

In its sample, this clonotype was seen many times. What it binds is not known. Germline is not matched at one junction end, which may reflect a read error. Library construction for TCR beta used iRepertoire HTBI primers and Arm-PCR of CDR3 regions. TCRdb fed the multiplex PCR reads into MiXCR, producing one record per CDR3 protein. The repertoire consists of approximately 300,000 distinct CDR3 sequences, with about 20% occurring once and the leading ten covering more than 35%. The rearrangement joins TRBV2 to TRBJ2-1; no reliable D call. This receptor was identified in a female donor with Graves disease. This material consisted of peripheral blood mononuclear cells (PBMCs), taken at new diagnosis, from a patient treated with antithyroid drugs. The CDR3 is CASSSYYEQFF. CDR3 nucleotide sequence: TGTGCCAGCAGCAGCTACTATGAGCAGTTCTTC. Drawing the rest from reference TRBV2 and TRBJ2-1, the complete variable domain is EPEVTQTPSHQVTQMGQEVILRCVPISNHLYFYWYRQILGQKVEFLVSFYNNEISEKSEIFDDQFSVERPDGSNFTLKIRSTKLEDSAMYFCASSSYYEQFFGPGTRLTVL.